The rows below give T cell receptor beta chains drawn from one sample of a study of shared clonotypes between healthy human individuals. Clones were sequenced by immunoSEQ multiplex PCR, and TCRdb holds only the in-frame ones, with some missing. The sample shows about 2.1 million clones, approximately 92% of them seen only once. Sequencing input: naive CD8+ T cells from PBMCs. These TCRs come from a man between 18 and 29 years old in good health. Some clones in this sample may be carry-over from other donors' samples. The CDR3 runs from the conserved cysteine through the conserved F or W. A D gene is named only where the DNA matches it firmly. The listing skips clone size in some rows; elsewhere it reads once, few, many or a size class.

J gene,CDR3 length,V gene,clone size,D gene,CDR3 protein,CDR3 DNA
TRBJ2-7,14,TRBV28,.,.,CASSRLIRSYEQYF,TGTGCCAGCAGCCGACTGATCCGGAGCTACGAGCAGTACTTC
TRBJ2-1,16,TRBV27,.,TRBD2,CASGGLAGLPNGEQFF,TGTGCCAGCGGGGGACTAGCGGGCCTTCCGAATGGGGAGCAGTTCTTC
TRBJ2-7,14,TRBV28,once,.,CASSLRDGSYEQYF,TGTGCCAGCTCCCTTCGGGACGGCTCCTACGAGCAGTACTTC
TRBJ2-3,14,TRBV4-3,.,.,CASSQTLTHPTQYF,TGCGCCAGCAGCCAAACCCTGACCCATCCTACGCAGTATTTT
TRBJ1-1,15,TRBV7-3,once,.,CASSLEPGRDTEAFF,TGTGCCAGCAGCTTAGAGCCGGGTAGGGACACTGAAGCTTTCTTT
TRBJ1-1,15,TRBV11-1,once,.,CASSLGRGMNTEAFF,TGTGCCAGCAGCTTAGGTCGGGGGATGAACACTGAAGCTTTCTTT
TRBJ2-4,14,TRBV29-1,.,TRBD2,CSVRGGVFGNIQYF,TGCAGCGTCCGGGGAGGGGTGTTCGGAAACATTCAGTACTTC
TRBJ1-3,15,TRBV5-5,.,.,CASSLAADSGNTIYF,TGTGCCAGCAGCTTGGCAGCAGACTCTGGAAACACCATATATTTT
TRBJ2-7,16,TRBV19,.,TRBD1,CASSPEGMTGNYEQYF,TGTGCCAGTAGCCCCGAAGGGATGACAGGGAACTACGAGCAGTACTTC
TRBJ2-7,14,TRBV27,.,.,CASSLAGSSYEQYF,TGTGCCAGCAGTTTAGCAGGGAGCTCCTACGAGCAGTACTTC
TRBJ1-4,15,TRBV2,.,.,CASSEGRGLGEKLFF,TGTGCCAGCAGTGAAGGGCGAGGCCTGGGGGAAAAACTGTTTTTT
TRBJ1-3,16,TRBV11-2,.,.,CASSPISAGAGNTIYF,TGTGCCAGCAGCCCCATCTCCGCAGGGGCTGGAAACACCATATATTTT
TRBJ2-3,12,TRBV30,.,.,CAWSRTTDTQYF,TGTGCCTGGAGCCGTACCACAGATACGCAGTATTTT
TRBJ2-3,16,TRBV7-8,.,.,CASSYGQLTSTDTQYF,TGTGCCAGCAGCTACGGACAGCTAACCAGCACAGATACGCAGTATTTT
TRBJ2-7,14,TRBV27,once,.,CARDLRDEAYEQYF,TGTGCCAGGGACCTCCGGGACGAAGCCTACGAGCAGTACTTC
TRBJ2-7,13,TRBV28,.,TRBD2,CASSLRGAYEQYF,TGTGCCAGCAGTTTGCGGGGGGCCTACGAGCAGTACTTC
TRBJ1-2,14,TRBV19,.,TRBD1,CASKDRGPNYGYTF,TGTGCCAGCAAGGACAGGGGGCCTAACTATGGCTACACCTTC
TRBJ2-3,15,TRBV7-8,.,TRBD2,CASSLLAGSTDTQYF,TGTGCCAGCAGCTTACTAGCGGGAAGCACAGATACGCAGTATTTT
TRBJ1-3,16,TRBV9,.,.,CASSPRTTLSGNTIYF,TGTGCCAGCAGCCCCCGAACGACCCTCTCTGGAAACACCATATATTTT
TRBJ2-1,13,TRBV27,.,.,CASSFTDYNEQFF,TGTGCCAGCAGTTTCACCGATTACAATGAGCAGTTCTTC
TRBJ2-7,13,TRBV18,.,.,CASSPDGSYEQYF,TGTGCCAGCTCACCGGACGGCTCCTACGAGCAGTACTTC
TRBJ2-7,19,TRBV7-9,once,TRBD1,CASSYPTGGQNYGELEQYF,TGTGCCAGCAGCTACCCGACAGGGGGCCAGAATTATGGGGAACTCGAGCAGTACTTC
TRBJ2-3,15,TRBV18,.,TRBD1,CASSDRDRVTDTQYF,TGTGCCAGCTCAGACCGGGACAGGGTGACAGATACGCAGTATTTT
TRBJ2-7,16,TRBV27,.,.,CASSLRDGTPSYEQYF,TGTGCCAGCAGCCTCCGGGACGGAACACCCTCCTACGAGCAGTACTTC
TRBJ1-1,13,TRBV19,.,.,CASSPGGGYEAFF,TGTGCCAGTTCCCCCGGGGGAGGGTATGAAGCTTTCTTT
TRBJ2-7,13,TRBV28,once,.,CASSLIAGKGQYF,TGTGCCAGCAGTTTGATTGCGGGCAAGGGGCAGTACTTC
TRBJ2-1,14,TRBV5-4,.,.,CASPSPEVGNEQFF,TGTGCCAGCCCCAGCCCGGAGGTAGGCAATGAGCAGTTCTTC
TRBJ2-7,14,TRBV19,.,TRBD2,CASSITSGTYEQYF,TGTGCCAGTAGTATTACTAGCGGGACCTACGAGCAGTACTTC
TRBJ2-7,13,TRBV19,.,TRBD2,CASRLAGLNEQYF,TGTGCCAGTCGACTAGCGGGACTCAACGAGCAGTACTTC
TRBJ2-7,13,TRBV6-1,.,.,CASSVTPTYEQYF,TGTGCCAGCAGTGTGACACCCACCTACGAGCAGTACTTC
TRBJ2-1,16,TRBV2,.,.,CASTSQGLGGYNEQFF,TGTGCCAGCACTTCCCAAGGACTAGGGGGGTACAATGAGCAGTTCTTC
TRBJ1-4,16,TRBV19,.,.,CASSILAVATNEKLFF,TGTGCCAGTAGTATACTCGCTGTTGCAACTAATGAAAAACTGTTTTTT